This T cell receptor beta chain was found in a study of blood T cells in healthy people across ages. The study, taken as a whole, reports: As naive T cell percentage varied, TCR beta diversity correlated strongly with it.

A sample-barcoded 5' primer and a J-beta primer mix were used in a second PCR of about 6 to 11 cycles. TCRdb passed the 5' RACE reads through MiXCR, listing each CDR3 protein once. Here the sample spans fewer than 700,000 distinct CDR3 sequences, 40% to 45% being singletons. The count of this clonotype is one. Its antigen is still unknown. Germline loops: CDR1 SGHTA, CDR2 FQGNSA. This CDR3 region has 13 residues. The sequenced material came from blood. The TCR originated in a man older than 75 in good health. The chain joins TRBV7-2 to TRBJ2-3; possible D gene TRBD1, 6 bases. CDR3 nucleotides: TGTGACAGTAAACAGGGAGGCACAGATACGCAGTATTTT. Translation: CDSKQGGTDTQYF.